The 10 T cell receptor beta chains below come from one sample, sequenced in a study of cytomegalovirus exposure and HLA in healthy donors (TCRdb year 2017). Library method: the immunoSEQ multiplex PCR assay. For the multiplex PCR, a mixture combining 60 forward primers for TCR Vbeta segments and 13 reverse primers for TCR Jbeta segments was used. TCRdb obtained this table from immuneACCESS and retained in-frame rearrangements with V and J assigned. These tables miss some clones; where compared with another copy, unresolved V genes account for less than half of the shortfall, and the remainder is unexplained. Across this sample there are 150,000 to 200,000 clones, with around 82% seen only once. The ten largest clones take up around 2% of the sample. Specimen: PBMCs. These receptors came from a man younger than 35 in good health and CMV-seronegative.

The chain carries TRBV28 and TRBJ2-3; D gene ambiguous. This CDR3 comprises 14 residues. Per the germline V gene, CDR1 is MDHEN and CDR2 is SYDVKM. The V end was cut by 5 bases, the J end by 0 bases, with 9 bases between. The CDR3 DNA follows: TGTGCCAGCAGTACCCCGCGGAGCACAGATACGCAGTATTTT. Its protein is CASSTPRSTDTQYF.

The CDR3 here is CASSLGRYEQYF. The CDR3 DNA follows: TGTGCCAGCAGCCTCGGGAGGTACGAGCAGTACTTC. The chain links TRBV5-6 to TRBJ2-5; TRBD2 agrees at 7 bases. The J call may be mistaken, given a closer DNA end match to TRBJ2-7. In germline, CDR1 is SGHDT, CDR2 YYEEEE. The CDR3 sequence is 12 residues long.

The chain couples TRBV7-9 to TRBJ2-5; D uncertain. V shed 0 bases and J shed 0 bases, with 8 bases lying between them. Germline CDR1 reads SEHNR; CDR2 reads FQNEAQ (reference sequence). The CDR3 spans 15 residues. DNA for the CDR3: TGTGCCAGCAGCTTAGCATCAGTGTACCAAGAGACCCAGTACTTC. This encodes CASSLASVYQETQYF.

On this clone: Mismatch with germline at one junction end may stem from a read error. The chain joins TRBV7-9 to TRBJ1-5; D is undetermined. Germline CDR1 SEHNR, CDR2 FQNEAQ (reference sequence). CDR3 size: 13 residues. The CDR3 region is CSSSESSNQPQHF. Written as DNA, the CDR3 is TGTTCCAGCAGCGAGAGTAGCAATCAGCCCCAGCATTTT.

This chain uses TRBV7-9 with TRBJ2-5; 8 bases are a match to TRBD1. Germline trimming cut 1 base from V and 5 bases from J; bases unmatched to any gene: 3. CDR1 and CDR2 (germline): SEHNR, FQNEAQ (reference sequence). The CDR3 sequence is 14 residues long. CDR3 residues: CASSLGAGGETQYF. The CDR3 bases are TGTGCCAGCAGCTTAGGGGCAGGGGGCGAGACCCAGTACTTC.

This chain links TRBV5-6 with TRBJ2-1, with D hard to call. Trimming pared 4 bases from V and 4 bases from J, leaving 12 bases between. Germline V CDR1 and CDR2: SGHDT, YYEEEE. There are 14 residues in the CDR3. For the CDR3, the DNA is TGTGCCAGCAGCGCCTGGGCGAGATACAATGAGCAGTTCTTC. The encoded protein is CASSAWARYNEQFF.

This chain links TRBV28 with TRBJ1-1, with D tentatively TRBD1 (5 bases). The CDR3 covers 15 residues. Germline loops: CDR1 MDHEN, CDR2 SYDVKM. Between the trimmed V and J ends, which lost 6 bases and 9 bases, there was a span of 23 bases. CDR3 sequence (DNA): TGTGCCAGCAGCTCCGGCGGGGGATCGGAAATCCAAGCTTTCTTT. Translated: CASSSGGGSEIQAFF.

The chain uses TRBV4-2 and TRBJ2-7; TRBD1 matches 12 bases. The V gene end was trimmed by 1 base and the J gene end by 4 bases; junction bases not matched to a gene: 5. The CDR3 has 16 amino acids. Germline V gene data show CDR1 as LGHNA and CDR2 as YNFKEQ. DNA for the CDR3: TGTGCCAGCAGCCAAGCCCCGGGACAGGGGGCTTACGAGCAGTACTTC. It codes for CASSQAPGQGAYEQYF.

This clone was found a few times. The chain is built from TRBV11-3 and TRBJ2-5; D unclear. There are 13 residues in the CDR3. Trimming stripped 5 bases from V and 2 bases from J, with 9 bases between. The germline CDR1 and CDR2 sequences are SGHNT and YENEEA. The CDR3 spells CASSQTIQETQYF. The CDR3 DNA sequence: TGTGCCAGCAGCCAGACAATACAAGAGACCCAGTACTTC.

The rearrangement joins TRBV6-6 to TRBJ2-5, with 12 positions matching TRBD2. Judging by the DNA end, TRBJ2-7 fits better; the J call may be wrong. The germline V gene has CDR1 MNHNY and CDR2 SVGAGI (reference sequence). The length of the CDR3 is 15 residues. CDR3 DNA: TGTGCCAGCAGTTACTCGACTAGCGGGAGTAACGAGCAGTACTTC. This codes for CASSYSTSGSNEQYF.